One T cell receptor beta chain is described in this entry. The clone's antigen remains unknown. Base quality data are lacking; no much larger clone is found one base away. This sample was taken from a study of T cell responses to AZD1222 COVID-19 vaccine (dated by TCRdb to about 2021). For the wider study: AZD1222 recipients given second doses at about 4 weeks or at about 12 weeks were pooled, since spike-specific TCR depth and breadth were not found to differ between the two schedules. TCR sequencing covered roughly 230 trial participants: 207 given two doses of AZD1222 and 26 given two doses of MenACWY control vaccine. Trial participants were enrolled by age into subgroups of 18-55, 56-69 and 70-plus years, and roughly 150, 30 and 60 TCR-sequenced participants, respectively, were included in these subgroups.

From a lookup of the germline V gene, CDR1 and CDR2 are LGHNA and YNFKEQ. The CDR3 runs 15 amino acids, cysteine and phenylalanine included. Kept here is only the CDR3 DNA, which spans 45 bases and is read in frame from base 1. Trimming costs V 0 bases and J 4 bases, and their ends lie 10 bases apart. Findings and caveats that apply to the study as a whole: The 56-69-year group was small, and its depth increase did not reach significance, likely because of low power. Spike-specific TCR breadth and depth rose significantly after two AZD1222 doses compared with day 0 and with MenACWY recipients. Most participants were white British and females outnumbered males, and the authors suggested that clonal diversity may have been underestimated. Because no samples from the day 14 peak response were available, repertoires could be characterized only after the peak T cell response. Epitopes outside the regions mutated in the B.1.351 and B.1.1.7 variants were reportedly recognized by nearly half of the unique spike-specific TCRs. Vaccine-associated CD4 TCRs spanned the whole spike protein, with dominant responses in regions 160-218 and 743-854. Conclusions about previously exposed vaccinees are limited, since just 6 or 7 AZD1222 recipients were seropositive for SARS-CoV-2 at baseline.

The time point label here, explained by the study, means: baseline before first vaccination. Vaccinee samples came from UK trials COV001 and COV002, including a single-blind randomized controlled phase 2/3 trial of AZD1222 (ChAdOx1 nCoV-19) in healthy adults. Trial participant PBMC samples were collected at day 0 and day 28 after the second dose for TCRbeta chain sequencing. The CDR3 regions of human TCRbeta chains were subjected to immunosequencing. Per the authors' processing: TCRs in the repertoires were matched against a reference library of SARS-CoV-2-specific TCRs that had been generated with the MIRA antigen-specificity platform. Breadth meant the fraction of unique TCRs that were SARS-CoV-2-associated, whereas depth meant the fraction of total T cells that were SARS-CoV-2-associated. Using the MIRA data, each spike-specific TCR was assigned both to the spike region to which the TCR was reactive and to a CD4 or CD8 class. Log10-transformed breadth and depth values were compared by one-way ANOVA with Sidak's multiple comparisons tests. Held by TCRdb, this immuneACCESS table contains in-frame sequences only and omits some clones. Under half of the omission traces to an unresolved V gene where checked; the cause of the rest is unknown. V and J calls and clone size come straight from that table; D and trimming were deduced from the DNA. A total of around 160,000 clones appear in this sample, 85% to 95% of them only once. Of the sample, 1.5% to 2% falls within the top ten clones.

The sample was peripheral blood, taken on day 0 of AZD1222 vaccination. The chain was built from TRBV4-2 and TRBJ1-3; the D gene remains uncertain. This TCR was sampled from an adult in good health. The DNA reads TGTGCCAGCAGCCAAGATCGGGGTGGAGGAAACACCATATATTTT. This translates into CASSQDRGGGNTIYF.